This record covers a single TCR beta chain. The target antigen is unknown. Each CDR3 protein is one row after TCRdb ran MiXCR on the reads. The sample has 40,000 to 60,000 distinct CDR3 sequences; roughly 22% are singletons. This sample stems from a study of T cell repertoires in cytomegalovirus infection. Whole-study context: The authors relied on CMV epitopes, both recently identified HLA-C-restricted and well-studied HLA-B-restricted. Public TCR beta signatures were indicative of both CMV infection and a matching HLA type. Study outcomes and limitations: Of the TCR beta families, the public ones yielded a cumulative frequency that identified carriers of CMV plus the relevant HLA. HLA-C-restricted CMV clonotypes gave the most frequent clonotype in two of eight donors.

The CDR3 length is 14 residues. Per the germline V gene, CDR1 is SGHRS and CDR2 is YFSETQ. Trimming shortened V by 0 bases and J by 3 bases, and 9 bases separated the two germline ends. The gene calls are TRBV5-1 and TRBJ1-2; the D gene is possibly TRBD1 (5 bases). This clonotype originated in a human donor in good health (CMV status not recorded). Some clones in this sample may be carry-over from other donors' samples. This specimen consisted of CD8+ T cells from cultured PBMCs, obtained from culture after CMV antigen stimulation. This chain's CDR3 is CASSLDGRDYGYTF. The CDR3 DNA reads as TGCGCCAGCAGCTTGGACGGCAGGGACTATGGCTACACCTTC.